This T cell receptor beta chain comes out of a study of shared clonotypes between healthy human individuals. With respect to this clone: What it recognizes is unknown.

Germline values: CDR1 LGHNA, CDR2 YNFKEQ. Trimming at V came to 2 bases and at J to 5 bases, leaving 6 bases not matched to a gene. This CDR3 contains 15 residues. Study-level results: Memory subsets generally showed smaller estimated richness than naive subsets did.

Produced via immunoSEQ multiplex PCR; TCRdb's table is partial and in-frame only. The sample contains about 2.4 million clones, 93% of which appear only once. The sequenced sample was naive CD4+ T cells from PBMCs. The subset here: CD45RA+ positively selected. This sequence joins TRBV4-2 and TRBJ2-7; 10 nucleotides line up with TRBD2. The clonotype was recovered from a man younger than 35 in good health. Some clones in this sample may be carry-over from other donors' samples. As DNA, the CDR3 is TGTGCCAGCAGCCAAAGCGGGAGGGCAGAACACGAGCAGTACTTC. Translation: CASSQSGRAEHEQYF.